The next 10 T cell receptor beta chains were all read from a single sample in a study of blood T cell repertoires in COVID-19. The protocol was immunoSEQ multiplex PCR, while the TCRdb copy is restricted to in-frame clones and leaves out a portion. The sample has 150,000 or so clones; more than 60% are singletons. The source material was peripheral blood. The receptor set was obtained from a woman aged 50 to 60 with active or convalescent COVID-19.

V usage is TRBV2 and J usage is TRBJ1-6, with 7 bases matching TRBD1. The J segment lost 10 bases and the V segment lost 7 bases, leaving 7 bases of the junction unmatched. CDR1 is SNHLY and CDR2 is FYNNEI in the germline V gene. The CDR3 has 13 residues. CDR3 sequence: CASNWDSQSPLHF. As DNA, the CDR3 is TGTGCCAGCAATTGGGACAGTCAATCACCCCTCCACTTT.

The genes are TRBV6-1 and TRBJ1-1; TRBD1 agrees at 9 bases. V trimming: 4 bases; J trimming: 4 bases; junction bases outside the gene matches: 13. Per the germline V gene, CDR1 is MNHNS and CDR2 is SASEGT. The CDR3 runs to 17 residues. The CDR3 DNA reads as TGTGCCAGCAGTGCATCCGGGACAGGGCAGGGTGGCACTGAAGCTTTCTTT. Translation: CASSASGTGQGGTEAFF.

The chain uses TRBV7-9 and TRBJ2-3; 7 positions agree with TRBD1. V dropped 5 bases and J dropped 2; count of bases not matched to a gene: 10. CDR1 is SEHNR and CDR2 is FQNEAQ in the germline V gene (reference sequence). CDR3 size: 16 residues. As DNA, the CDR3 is TGTGCCAGCAGCCGTTTCAGGGGGACCACCACAGATACGCAGTATTTT. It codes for CASSRFRGTTTDTQYF.

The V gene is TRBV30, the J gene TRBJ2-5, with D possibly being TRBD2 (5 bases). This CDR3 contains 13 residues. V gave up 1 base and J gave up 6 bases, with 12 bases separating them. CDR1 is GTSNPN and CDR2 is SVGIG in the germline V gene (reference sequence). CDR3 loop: CAWSAEGPKTQYF. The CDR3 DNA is TGTGCCTGGAGTGCCGAGGGTCCTAAGACCCAGTACTTC.

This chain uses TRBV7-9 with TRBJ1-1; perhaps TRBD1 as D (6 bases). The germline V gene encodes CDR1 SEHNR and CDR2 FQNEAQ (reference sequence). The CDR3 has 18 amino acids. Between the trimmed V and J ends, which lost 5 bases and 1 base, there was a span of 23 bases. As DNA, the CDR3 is TGTGCCAGCAGCCCACTAGGGGGTGTTGGGGAGGGGAACACTGAAGCTTTCTTT. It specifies CASSPLGGVGEGNTEAFF.

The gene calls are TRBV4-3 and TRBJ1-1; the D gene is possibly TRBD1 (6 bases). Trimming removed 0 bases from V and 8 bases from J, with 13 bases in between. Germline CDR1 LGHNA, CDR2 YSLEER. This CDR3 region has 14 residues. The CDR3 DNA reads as TGCGCCAGCAGCCAAGATGCGGGGGCAGGGGAAGCTTTCTTT. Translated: CASSQDAGAGEAFF.

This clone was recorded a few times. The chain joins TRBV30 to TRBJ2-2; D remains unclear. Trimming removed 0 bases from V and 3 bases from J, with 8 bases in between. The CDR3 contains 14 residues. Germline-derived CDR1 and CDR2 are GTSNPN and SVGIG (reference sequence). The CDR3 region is CAWSVPPDTGELFF. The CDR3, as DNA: TGTGCCTGGAGTGTGCCCCCAGACACCGGGGAGCTGTTTTTT.

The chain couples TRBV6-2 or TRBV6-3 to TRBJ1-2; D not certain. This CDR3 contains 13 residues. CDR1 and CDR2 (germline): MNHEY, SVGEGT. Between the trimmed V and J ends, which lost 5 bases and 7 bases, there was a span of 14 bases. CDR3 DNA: TGTGCCAGCAGTGAGCAGGCTCGGGGTGGCTACACCTTC. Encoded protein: CASSEQARGGYTF.

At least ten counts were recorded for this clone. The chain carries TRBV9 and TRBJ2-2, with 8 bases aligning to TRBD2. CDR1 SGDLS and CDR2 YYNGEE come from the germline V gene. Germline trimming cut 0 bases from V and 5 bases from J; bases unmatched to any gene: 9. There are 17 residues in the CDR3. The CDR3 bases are TGTGCCAGCAGCGTAGGGCCCAGCGGGGGAAATACCGGGGAGCTGTTTTTT. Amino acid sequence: CASSVGPSGGNTGELFF.

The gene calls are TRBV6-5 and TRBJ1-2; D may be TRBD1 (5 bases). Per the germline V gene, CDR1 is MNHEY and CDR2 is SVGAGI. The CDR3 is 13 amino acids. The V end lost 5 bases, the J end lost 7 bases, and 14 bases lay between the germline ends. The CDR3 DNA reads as TGTGCCAGCAGTACCCAGGGCCAGGGTGGCTACACCTTC. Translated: CASSTQGQGGYTF.